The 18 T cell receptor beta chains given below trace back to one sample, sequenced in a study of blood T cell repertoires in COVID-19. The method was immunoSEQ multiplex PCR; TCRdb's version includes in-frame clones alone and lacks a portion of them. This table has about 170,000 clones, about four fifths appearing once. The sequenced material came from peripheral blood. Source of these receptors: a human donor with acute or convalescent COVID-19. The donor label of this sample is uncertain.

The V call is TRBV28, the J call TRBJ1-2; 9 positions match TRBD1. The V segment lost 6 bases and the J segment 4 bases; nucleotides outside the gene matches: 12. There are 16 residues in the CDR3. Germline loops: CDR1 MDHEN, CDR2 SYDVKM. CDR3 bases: TGTGCCAGCAGCCGCAGTCCCGGGACAGGGACCTATGGCTACACCTTC. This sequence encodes CASSRSPGTGTYGYTF.

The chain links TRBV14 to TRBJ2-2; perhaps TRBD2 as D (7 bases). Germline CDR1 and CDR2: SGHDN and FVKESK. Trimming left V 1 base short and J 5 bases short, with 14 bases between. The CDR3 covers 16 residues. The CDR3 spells CASSQVAGAETGELFF. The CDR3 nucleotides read TGTGCCAGCAGCCAAGTCGCGGGGGCCGAGACCGGGGAGCTGTTTTTT.

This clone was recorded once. DNA for the CDR3: TGTGCCAGCAGCCGAGGACATTACACTGAAGCTTTCTTT. Amino acid sequence: CASSRGHYTEAFF. This chain uses TRBV11-3 with TRBJ1-1, with D perhaps TRBD1 (5 bases). CDR1 is SGHNT and CDR2 is YENEEA in the germline V gene. With 5 bases removed from V and 3 bases from J, the gap between germline ends came to 10 bases. The CDR3 has 13 amino acids.

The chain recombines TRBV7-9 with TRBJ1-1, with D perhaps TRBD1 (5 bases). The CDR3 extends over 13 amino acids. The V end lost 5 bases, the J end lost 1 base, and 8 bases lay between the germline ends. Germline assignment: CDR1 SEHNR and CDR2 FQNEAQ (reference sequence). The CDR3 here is CASSRGQNTEAFF. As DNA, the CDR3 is TGTGCCAGCAGCCGAGGACAGAACACTGAAGCTTTCTTT.

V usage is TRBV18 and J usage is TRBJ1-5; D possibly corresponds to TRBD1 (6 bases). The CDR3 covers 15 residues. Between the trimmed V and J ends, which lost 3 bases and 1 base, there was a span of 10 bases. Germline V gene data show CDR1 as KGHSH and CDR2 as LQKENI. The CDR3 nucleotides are TGTGCCAGCTCACCTTCAGGGGTGAGCAATCAGCCCCAGCATTTT. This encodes CASSPSGVSNQPQHF.

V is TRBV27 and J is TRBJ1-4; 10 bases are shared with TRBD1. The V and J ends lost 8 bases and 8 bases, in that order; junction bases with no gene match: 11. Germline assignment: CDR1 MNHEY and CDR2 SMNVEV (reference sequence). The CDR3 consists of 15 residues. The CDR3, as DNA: TGTGCCAGCGGCGACAGCGGGACAGGGGAGGAAAAACTGTTTTTT. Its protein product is CASGDSGTGEEKLFF.

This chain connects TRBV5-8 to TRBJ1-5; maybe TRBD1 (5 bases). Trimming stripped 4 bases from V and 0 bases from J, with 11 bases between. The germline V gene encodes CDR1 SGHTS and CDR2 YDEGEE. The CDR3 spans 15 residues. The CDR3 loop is CASSVAGHSNQPQHF. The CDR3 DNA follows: TGTGCCAGCAGCGTTGCTGGACATAGCAATCAGCCCCAGCATTTT.

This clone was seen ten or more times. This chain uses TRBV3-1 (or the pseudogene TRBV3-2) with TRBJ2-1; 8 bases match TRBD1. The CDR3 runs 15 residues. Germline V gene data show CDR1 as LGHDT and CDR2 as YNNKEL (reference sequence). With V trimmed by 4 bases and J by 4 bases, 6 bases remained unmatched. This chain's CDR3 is CASSLRQGTYNEQFF. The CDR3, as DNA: TGTGCCAGCAGCCTCAGACAGGGGACATACAATGAGCAGTTCTTC.

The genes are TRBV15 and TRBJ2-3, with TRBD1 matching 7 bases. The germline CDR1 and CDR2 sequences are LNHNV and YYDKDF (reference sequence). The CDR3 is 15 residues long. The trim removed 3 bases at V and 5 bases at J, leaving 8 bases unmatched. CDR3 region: CATSRTGKGGDTQYF. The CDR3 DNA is TGTGCCACCAGCAGGACAGGGAAAGGAGGAGATACGCAGTATTTT.

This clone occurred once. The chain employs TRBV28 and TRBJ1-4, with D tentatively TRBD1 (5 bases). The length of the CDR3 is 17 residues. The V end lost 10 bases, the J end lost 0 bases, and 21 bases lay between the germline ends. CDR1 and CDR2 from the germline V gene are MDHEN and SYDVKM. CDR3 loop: CATNRPPGGSTNEKLFF. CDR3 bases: TGTGCCACCAACAGGCCCCCGGGTGGATCAACTAATGAAAAACTGTTTTTT. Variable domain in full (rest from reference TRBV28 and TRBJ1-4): DVKVTQSSRYLVKRTGEKVFLECVQDMDHENMFWYRQDPGLGLRLIYFSYDVKMKEKGDIPEGYSVSREKKERFSLILESASTNQTSMYLCATNRPPGGSTNEKLFFGSGTQLSVL.

The CDR3 DNA sequence: TGTGCCAGCAGTTTAGCCCACAGGGATATTCAGTACTTC. Residues: CASSLAHRDIQYF. This chain links TRBV12-3 or TRBV12-4 with TRBJ2-4; D perhaps matches TRBD1 (6 bases). V lost 0 bases, J lost 10 bases, and 10 bases lay in between. The CDR3 covers 13 residues.

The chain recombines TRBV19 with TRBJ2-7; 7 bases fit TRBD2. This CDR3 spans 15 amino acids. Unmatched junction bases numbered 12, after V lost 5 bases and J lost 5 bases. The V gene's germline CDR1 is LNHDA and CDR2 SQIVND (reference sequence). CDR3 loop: CASSPRGGRDHEQYF. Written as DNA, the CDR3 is TGTGCCAGTAGTCCCCGAGGAGGGAGGGACCACGAGCAGTACTTC.

CDR3 residues: CASSDRLIMNTEAFF. CDR3 DNA sequence: TGTGCCAGCAGTGACAGGCTAATTATGAACACTGAAGCTTTCTTT. The chain is built from TRBV2 and TRBJ1-1; no firm D call. The V end lost 3 bases, the J end lost 0 bases, and 11 bases lay between the germline ends. Germline lookup yields CDR1 SNHLY and CDR2 FYNNEI. There are 15 residues in the CDR3.

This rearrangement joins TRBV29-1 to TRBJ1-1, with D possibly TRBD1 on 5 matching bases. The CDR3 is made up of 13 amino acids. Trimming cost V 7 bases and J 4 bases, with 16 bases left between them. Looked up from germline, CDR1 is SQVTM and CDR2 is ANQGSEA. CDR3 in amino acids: CSAPNQGSTEAFF. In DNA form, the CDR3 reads TGCAGCGCCCCTAATCAGGGAAGCACTGAAGCTTTCTTT.

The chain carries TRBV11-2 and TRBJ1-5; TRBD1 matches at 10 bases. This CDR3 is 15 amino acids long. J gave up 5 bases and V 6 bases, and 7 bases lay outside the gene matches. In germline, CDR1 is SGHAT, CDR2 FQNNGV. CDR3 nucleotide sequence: TGTGCCAGCAGTCCCGGGACAGGGGTTTATCAGCCCCAGCATTTT. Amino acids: CASSPGTGVYQPQHF.

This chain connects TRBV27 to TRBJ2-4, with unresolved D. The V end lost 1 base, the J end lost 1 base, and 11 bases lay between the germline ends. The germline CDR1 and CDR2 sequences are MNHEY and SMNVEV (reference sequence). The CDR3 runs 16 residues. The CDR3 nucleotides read TGTGCCAGCAGTTTATTTCTCGACACCGCCAAAAACATTCAGTACTTC. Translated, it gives CASSLFLDTAKNIQYF.

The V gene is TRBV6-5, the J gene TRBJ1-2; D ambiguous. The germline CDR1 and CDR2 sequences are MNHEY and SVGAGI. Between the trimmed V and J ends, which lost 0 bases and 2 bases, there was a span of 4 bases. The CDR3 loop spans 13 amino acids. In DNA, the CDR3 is TGTGCCAGCAGTTACTCCCAGAACTATGGCTACACCTTC. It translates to CASSYSQNYGYTF.

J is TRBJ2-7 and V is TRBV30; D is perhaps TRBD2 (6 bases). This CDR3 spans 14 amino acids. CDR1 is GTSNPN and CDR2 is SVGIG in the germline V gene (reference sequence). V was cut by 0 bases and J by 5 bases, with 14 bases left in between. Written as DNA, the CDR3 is TGTGCCTGGAGTGTAGGAGGGAAGGTTAACGAGCAGTACTTC. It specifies CAWSVGGKVNEQYF.